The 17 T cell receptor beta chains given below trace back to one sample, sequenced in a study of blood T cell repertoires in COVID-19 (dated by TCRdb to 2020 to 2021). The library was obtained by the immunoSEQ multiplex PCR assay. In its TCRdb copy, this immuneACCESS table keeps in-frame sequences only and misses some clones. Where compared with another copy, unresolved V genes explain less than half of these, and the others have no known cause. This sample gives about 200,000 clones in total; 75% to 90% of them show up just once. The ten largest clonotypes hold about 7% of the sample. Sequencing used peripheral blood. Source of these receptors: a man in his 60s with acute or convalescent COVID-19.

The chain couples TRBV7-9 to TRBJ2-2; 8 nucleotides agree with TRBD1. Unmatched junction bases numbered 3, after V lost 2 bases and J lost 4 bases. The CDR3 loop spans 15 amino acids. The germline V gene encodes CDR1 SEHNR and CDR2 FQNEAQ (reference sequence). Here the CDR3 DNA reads TGTGCCAGCAGCTTATTACAGGGGGTCACCGGGGAGCTGTTTTTT. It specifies CASSLLQGVTGELFF.

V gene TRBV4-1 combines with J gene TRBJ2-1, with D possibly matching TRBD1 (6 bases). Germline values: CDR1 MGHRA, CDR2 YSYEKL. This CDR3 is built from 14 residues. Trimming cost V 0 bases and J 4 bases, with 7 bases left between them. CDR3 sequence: CASSQDQGYNEQFF. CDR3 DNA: TGCGCCAGCAGCCAAGATCAGGGGTACAATGAGCAGTTCTTC.

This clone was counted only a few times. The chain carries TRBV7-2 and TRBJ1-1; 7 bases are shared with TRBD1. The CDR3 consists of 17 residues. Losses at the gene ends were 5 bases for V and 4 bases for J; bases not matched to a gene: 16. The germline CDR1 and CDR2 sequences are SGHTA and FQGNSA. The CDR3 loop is CASSERRDRGPLTEAFF. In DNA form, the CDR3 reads TGTGCCAGCAGCGAACGGCGGGACAGAGGCCCTCTCACTGAAGCTTTCTTT.

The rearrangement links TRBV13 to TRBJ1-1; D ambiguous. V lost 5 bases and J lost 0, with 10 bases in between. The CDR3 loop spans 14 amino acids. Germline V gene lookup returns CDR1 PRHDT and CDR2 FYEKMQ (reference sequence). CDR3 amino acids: CASSPSRVNTEAFF. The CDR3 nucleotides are TGTGCCAGCAGCCCAAGTCGGGTGAACACTGAAGCTTTCTTT.

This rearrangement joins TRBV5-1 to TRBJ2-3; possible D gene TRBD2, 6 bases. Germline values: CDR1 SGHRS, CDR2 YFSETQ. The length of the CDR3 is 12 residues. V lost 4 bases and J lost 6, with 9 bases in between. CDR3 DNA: TGCGCCAGCAGCCCGGAGGGGGATACGCAGTATTTT. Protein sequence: CASSPEGDTQYF.

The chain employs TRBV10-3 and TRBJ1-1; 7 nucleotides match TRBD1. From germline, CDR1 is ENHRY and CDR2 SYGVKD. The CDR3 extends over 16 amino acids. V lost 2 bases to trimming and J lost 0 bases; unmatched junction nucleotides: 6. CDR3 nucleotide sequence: TGTGCCATCAGTGAGCGGGACAGAAACATGAACACTGAAGCTTTCTTT. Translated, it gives CAISERDRNMNTEAFF.

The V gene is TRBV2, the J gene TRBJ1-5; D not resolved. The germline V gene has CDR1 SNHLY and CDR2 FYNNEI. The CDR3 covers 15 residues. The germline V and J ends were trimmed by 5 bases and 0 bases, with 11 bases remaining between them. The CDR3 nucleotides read TGTGCCAGCAGTCCAGGTGCCAATAGCAATCAGCCCCAGCATTTT. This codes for CASSPGANSNQPQHF.

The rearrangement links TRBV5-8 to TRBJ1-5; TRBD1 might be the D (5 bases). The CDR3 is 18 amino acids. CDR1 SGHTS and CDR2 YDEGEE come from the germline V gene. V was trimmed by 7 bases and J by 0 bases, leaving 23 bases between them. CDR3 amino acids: CASVRGRGGFYSNQPQHF. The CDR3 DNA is TGTGCCAGCGTTCGTGGCCGGGGGGGGTTTTATAGCAATCAGCCCCAGCATTTT.

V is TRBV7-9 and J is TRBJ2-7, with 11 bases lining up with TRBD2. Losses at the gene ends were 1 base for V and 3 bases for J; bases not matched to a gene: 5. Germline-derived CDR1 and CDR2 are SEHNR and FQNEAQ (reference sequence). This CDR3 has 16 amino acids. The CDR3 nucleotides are TGTGCCAGCAGCTTAGAACGACTAGCGGGACGCTACGAGCAGTACTTC. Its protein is CASSLERLAGRYEQYF.

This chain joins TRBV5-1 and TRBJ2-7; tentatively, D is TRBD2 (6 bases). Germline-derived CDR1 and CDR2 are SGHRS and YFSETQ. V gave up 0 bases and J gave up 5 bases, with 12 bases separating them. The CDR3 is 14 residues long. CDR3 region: CASSLVGGGDEQYF. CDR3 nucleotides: TGCGCCAGCAGCTTGGTCGGCGGCGGGGACGAGCAGTACTTC.

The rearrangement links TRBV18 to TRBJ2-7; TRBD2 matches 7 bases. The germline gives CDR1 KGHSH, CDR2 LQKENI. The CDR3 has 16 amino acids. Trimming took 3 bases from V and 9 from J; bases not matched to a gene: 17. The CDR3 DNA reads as TGTGCCAGCTCACCCACCTCCCGGGGAGGGCCTTTCGGGCAGTACTTC. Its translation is CASSPTSRGGPFGQYF. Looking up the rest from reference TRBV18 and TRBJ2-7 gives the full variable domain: NAGVMQNPRHLVRRRGQEARLRCSPMKGHSHVYWYRQLPEEGLKFMVYLQKENIIDESGMPKERFSAEFPKEGPSILRIQQVVRGDSAAYFCASSPTSRGGPFGQYFGPGTRLTVT.

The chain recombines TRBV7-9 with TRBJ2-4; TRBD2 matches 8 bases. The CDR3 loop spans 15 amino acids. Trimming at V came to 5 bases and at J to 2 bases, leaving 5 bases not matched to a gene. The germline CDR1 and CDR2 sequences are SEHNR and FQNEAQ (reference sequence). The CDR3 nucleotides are TGTGCCAGCAGCCCAAGCGGGAGCACCAAAAACATTCAGTACTTC. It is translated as CASSPSGSTKNIQYF. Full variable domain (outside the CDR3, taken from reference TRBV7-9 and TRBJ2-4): DTGVSQNPRHKITKRGQNVTFRCDPISEHNRLYWYRQTLGQGPEFLTYFQNEAQLEKSRLLSDRFSAERPKGSFSTLEIQRTEQGDSAMYLCASSPSGSTKNIQYFGAGTRLSVL.

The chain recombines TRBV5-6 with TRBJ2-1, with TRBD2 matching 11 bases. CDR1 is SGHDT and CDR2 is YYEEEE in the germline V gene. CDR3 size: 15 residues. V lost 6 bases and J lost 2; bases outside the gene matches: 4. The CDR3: CASTTTSGAYNEQFF. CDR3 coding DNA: TGTGCCAGCACCACGACTAGCGGGGCCTACAATGAGCAGTTCTTC.

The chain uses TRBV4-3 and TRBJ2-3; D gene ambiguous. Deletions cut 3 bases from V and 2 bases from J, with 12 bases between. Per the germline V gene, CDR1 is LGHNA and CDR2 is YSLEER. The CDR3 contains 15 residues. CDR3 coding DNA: TGCGCCAGCAGCCACCAGGCTAATCCCACAGATACGCAGTATTTT. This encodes CASSHQANPTDTQYF.

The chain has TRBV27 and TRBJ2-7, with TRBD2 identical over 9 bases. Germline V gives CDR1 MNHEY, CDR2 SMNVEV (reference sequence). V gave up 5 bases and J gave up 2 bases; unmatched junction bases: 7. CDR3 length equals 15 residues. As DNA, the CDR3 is TGTGCCAGCAGTCAGCCGACTAGCGGTCCCTACGAGCAGTACTTC. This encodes CASSQPTSGPYEQYF.

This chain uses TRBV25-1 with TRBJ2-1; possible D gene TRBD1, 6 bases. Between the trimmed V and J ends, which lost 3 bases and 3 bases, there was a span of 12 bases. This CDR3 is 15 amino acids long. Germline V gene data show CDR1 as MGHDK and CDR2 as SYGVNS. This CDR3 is CASSEGTMIYNEQFF. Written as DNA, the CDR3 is TGTGCCAGCAGTGAGGGGACAATGATCTACAATGAGCAGTTCTTC.

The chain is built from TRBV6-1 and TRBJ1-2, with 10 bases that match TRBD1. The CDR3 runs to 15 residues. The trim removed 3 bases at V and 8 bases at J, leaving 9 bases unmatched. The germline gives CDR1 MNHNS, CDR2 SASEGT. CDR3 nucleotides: TGTGCCAGCAGTGAGCAACCCGTGACAGGGGGCGGCTACACCTTC. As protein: CASSEQPVTGGGYTF.